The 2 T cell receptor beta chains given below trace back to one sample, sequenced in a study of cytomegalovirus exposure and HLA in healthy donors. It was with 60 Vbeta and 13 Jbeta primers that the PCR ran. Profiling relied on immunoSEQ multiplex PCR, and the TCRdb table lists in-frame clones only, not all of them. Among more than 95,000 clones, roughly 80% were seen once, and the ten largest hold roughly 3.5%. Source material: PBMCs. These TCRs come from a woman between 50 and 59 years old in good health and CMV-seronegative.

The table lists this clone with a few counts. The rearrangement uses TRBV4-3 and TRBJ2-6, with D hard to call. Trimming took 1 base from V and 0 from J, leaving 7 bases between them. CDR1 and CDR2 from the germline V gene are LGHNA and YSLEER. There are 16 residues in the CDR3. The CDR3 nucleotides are TGCGCCAGCAGCCAAGGGTACTTCTCTGGGGCCAACGTCCTGACTTTC. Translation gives CASSQGYFSGANVLTF.

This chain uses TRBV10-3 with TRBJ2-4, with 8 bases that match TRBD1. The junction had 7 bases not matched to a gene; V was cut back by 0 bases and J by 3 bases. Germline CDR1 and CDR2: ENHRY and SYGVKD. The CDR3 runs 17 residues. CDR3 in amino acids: CAISESTGAMGKNIQYF. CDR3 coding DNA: TGTGCCATCAGTGAGTCGACAGGGGCAATGGGCAAAAACATTCAGTACTTC.